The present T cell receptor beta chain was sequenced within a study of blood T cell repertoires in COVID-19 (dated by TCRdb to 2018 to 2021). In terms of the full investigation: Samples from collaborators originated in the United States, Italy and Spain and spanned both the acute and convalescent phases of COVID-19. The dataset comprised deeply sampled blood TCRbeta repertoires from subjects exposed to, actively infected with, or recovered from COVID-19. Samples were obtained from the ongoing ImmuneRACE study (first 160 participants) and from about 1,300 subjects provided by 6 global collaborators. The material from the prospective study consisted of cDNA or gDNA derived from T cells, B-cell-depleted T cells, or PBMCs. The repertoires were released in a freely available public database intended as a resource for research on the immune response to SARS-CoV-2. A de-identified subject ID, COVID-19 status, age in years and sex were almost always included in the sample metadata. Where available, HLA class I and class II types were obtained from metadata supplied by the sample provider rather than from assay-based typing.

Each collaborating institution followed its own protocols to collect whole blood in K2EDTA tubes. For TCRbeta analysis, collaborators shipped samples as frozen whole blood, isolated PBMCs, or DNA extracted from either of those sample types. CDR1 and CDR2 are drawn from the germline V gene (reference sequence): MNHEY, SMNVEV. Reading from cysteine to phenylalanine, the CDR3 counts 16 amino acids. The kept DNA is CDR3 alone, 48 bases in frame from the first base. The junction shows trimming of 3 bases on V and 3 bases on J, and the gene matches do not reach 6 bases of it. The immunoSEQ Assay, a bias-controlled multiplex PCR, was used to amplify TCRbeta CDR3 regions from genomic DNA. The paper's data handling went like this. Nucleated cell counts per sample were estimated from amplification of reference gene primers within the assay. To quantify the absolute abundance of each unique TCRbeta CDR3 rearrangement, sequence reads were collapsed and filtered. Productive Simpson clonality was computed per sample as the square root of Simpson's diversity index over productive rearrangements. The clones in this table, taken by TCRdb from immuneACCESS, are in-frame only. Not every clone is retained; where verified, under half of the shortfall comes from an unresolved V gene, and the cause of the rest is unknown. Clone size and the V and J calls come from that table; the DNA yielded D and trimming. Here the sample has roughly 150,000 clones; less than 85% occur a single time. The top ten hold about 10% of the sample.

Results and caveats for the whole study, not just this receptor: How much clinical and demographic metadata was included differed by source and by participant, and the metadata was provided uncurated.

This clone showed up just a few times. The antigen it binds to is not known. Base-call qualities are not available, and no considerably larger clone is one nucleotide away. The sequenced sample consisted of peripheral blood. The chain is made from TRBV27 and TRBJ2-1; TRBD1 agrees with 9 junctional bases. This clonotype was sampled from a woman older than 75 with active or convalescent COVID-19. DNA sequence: TGTGCCAGCAGTTTGACAGGGGGTTGGTTCTACAATGAGCAGTTCTTC. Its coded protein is CASSLTGGWFYNEQFF.